One and the same sample provided the 32 T cell receptor beta chains below, sequenced in a study of OX40 agonist ivuxolimab in advanced cancers. Library generation was performed with the immunoSEQ multiplex PCR assay. TCRdb took over this immuneACCESS table, retaining in-frame rearrangements with V and J assigned. Such tables are incomplete; in checked studies, under half of the missing clones stem from an unresolved V gene, and the remainder is unexplained. The sample yields under 70,000 clones; 80% to 90% were counted once. About 8.2% of the sample goes to the ten largest clones. Specimen: CD4+ or CD8+ T cells sorted from blood, collected in a trial of the OX40 agonist ivuxolimab. These receptors were taken from an adult with an advanced solid tumor such as melanoma, head and neck, liver or kidney cancer.

Only one count was recorded for this clone. This sequence joins TRBV6-6 and TRBJ1-2; D call uncertain. This CDR3 contains 13 residues. V was trimmed by 8 bases and J by 2 bases, leaving 12 bases between them. Germline V gene sequence: CDR1 MNHNY, CDR2 SVGAGI (reference sequence). DNA of the CDR3: TGTGCCAGCTCTCCCGTCAGGAACTATGGCTACACCTTC. Protein sequence: CASSPVRNYGYTF.

This chain uses TRBV2 with TRBJ2-5; 10 bases match TRBD2. The CDR3 totals 16 residues. Losses at the gene ends were 5 bases for V and 5 bases for J; bases not matched to a gene: 11. Germline V gene lookup returns CDR1 SNHLY and CDR2 FYNNEI. The CDR3, as DNA: TGTGCCAGCAGTCAATGGACTAGCGGCAACGGGGAGACCCAGTACTTC. Protein: CASSQWTSGNGETQYF.

The chain joins TRBV7-2 to TRBJ1-6; D call uncertain. Between the trimmed V and J ends, which lost 3 bases and 8 bases, there was a span of 5 bases. The CDR3 contains 12 residues. Germline V gene lookup returns CDR1 SGHTA and CDR2 FQGNSA. The CDR3 region has the DNA TGTGCCAGCAGCTTTACGGATTCACCCCTCCACTTT. Protein product: CASSFTDSPLHF.

This chain links TRBV4-3 with TRBJ1-2; a possible D gene is TRBD1 (5 bases). CDR1 is LGHNA and CDR2 is YSLEER in the germline V gene. The CDR3 consists of 15 residues. V lost 0 bases and J 4 bases, leaving 12 bases between the germline ends. The CDR3 nucleotides are TGCGCCAGCAGCCAAGATTGGGGGGAAGGCTATGGCTACACCTTC. Protein product: CASSQDWGEGYGYTF.

The genes are TRBV4-3 and TRBJ1-4, with D possibly matching TRBD1 (5 bases). The germline V gene has CDR1 LGHNA and CDR2 YSLEER. The germline V and J ends were trimmed by 0 bases and 8 bases, with 16 bases remaining between them. The CDR3 loop spans 16 amino acids. Written as DNA, the CDR3 is TGCGCCAGCAGCCAAGACCCCCAGCCAGGGAACGAAAAACTGTTTTTT. Encoded protein: CASSQDPQPGNEKLFF.

The genes are TRBV2 and TRBJ2-2; no definite D call. The V and J ends lost 4 bases and 3 bases respectively, with 6 bases between them. This CDR3 is 13 amino acids long. CDR1 and CDR2 (germline): SNHLY, FYNNEI. The CDR3 sequence: CASSGHHTGELFF. DNA of the CDR3: TGTGCCAGCAGTGGACATCACACCGGGGAGCTGTTTTTT. The full variable domain, its missing parts supplied by reference TRBV2 and TRBJ2-2, is EPEVTQTPSHQVTQMGQEVILRCVPISNHLYFYWYRQILGQKVEFLVSFYNNEISEKSEIFDDQFSVERPDGSNFTLKIRSTKLEDSAMYFCASSGHHTGELFFGEGSRLTVL.

The chain combines TRBV29-1 with TRBJ2-5; D gene ambiguous. The CDR3 runs to 10 residues. Germline CDR1 SQVTM, CDR2 ANQGSEA. V lost 5 bases and J lost 5, with 6 bases in between. CDR3 DNA: TGCAGCGTTTCCCGGGAGACCCAGTACTTC. It is translated as CSVSRETQYF.

The J gene is TRBJ2-5, the V gene TRBV7-2; D may be TRBD1 (5 bases). The V end was cut by 4 bases, the J end by 2 bases, with 8 bases between. Germline CDR1 is SGHTA and CDR2 is FQGNSA. The CDR3 consists of 13 residues. CDR3 loop: CASSWTQQETQYF. CDR3 nucleotide sequence: TGTGCCAGCAGCTGGACACAGCAAGAGACCCAGTACTTC.

The chain uses TRBV28 and TRBJ2-2, with D possibly being TRBD2 (5 bases). V was clipped by 2 bases and J by 4 bases, with 14 bases between them. Germline assignment: CDR1 MDHEN and CDR2 SYDVKM. The length of the CDR3 is 16 residues. CDR3: CASSLGTSSVTGELFF. The CDR3, as DNA: TGTGCCAGCAGTTTAGGCACTAGTTCGGTCACCGGGGAGCTGTTTTTT.

This clone appeared a single time. This chain joins TRBV6-5 and TRBJ1-2; the match to TRBD1 covers 10 bases. This CDR3 is built from 14 residues. Germline values: CDR1 MNHEY, CDR2 SVGAGI. Germline trimming cut 5 bases from V and 8 bases from J; bases unmatched to any gene: 8. The CDR3 is CASSPGDRGRGYTF. CDR3 nucleotide sequence: TGTGCCAGCAGTCCGGGGGACAGGGGTCGCGGCTACACCTTC.

V is TRBV7-9 and J is TRBJ2-5, with 8 bases aligning to TRBD1. This CDR3 region has 14 residues. Unmatched junction bases numbered 7, after V lost 5 bases and J lost 5 bases. Germline loops: CDR1 SEHNR, CDR2 FQNEAQ (reference sequence). CDR3 amino acids: CASSDWTGRETQYF. The CDR3 bases are TGTGCCAGCAGCGACTGGACAGGGCGCGAGACCCAGTACTTC.

The gene calls are TRBV4-2 and TRBJ2-2, with D unresolved. The CDR3 loop spans 14 amino acids. CDR1 and CDR2 from the germline V gene are LGHNA and YNFKEQ. The V gene lost 2 bases and the J gene lost 4 bases, with 8 bases spanning the gap. CDR3 loop: CASSQLPVTGELFF. The CDR3 DNA follows: TGTGCCAGCAGCCAACTTCCCGTCACCGGGGAGCTGTTTTTT.

This clone has just a few counts. This chain links TRBV6-6 with TRBJ1-4, with TRBD1 as a possible D gene (6 bases). Germline CDR1 MNHNY, CDR2 SVGAGI (reference sequence). The ends were cut back, 7 bases at V and 8 bases at J, with 14 bases in the middle. The CDR3 runs to 13 residues. The CDR3 DNA sequence: TGTGCCAGCACGCAGGGGAGAGAGGAAAAACTGTTTTTT. This sequence encodes CASTQGREEKLFF.

This chain joins TRBV19 and TRBJ2-7; 8 nucleotides align to TRBD2. CDR1 LNHDA and CDR2 SQIVND come from the germline V gene (reference sequence). J gave up 3 bases and V 4 bases, and 8 bases lay outside the gene matches. CDR3 length equals 15 residues. CDR3: CASSTSAGALYEQYF. CDR3 DNA sequence: TGTGCCAGTAGTACCTCAGCGGGGGCTCTCTACGAGCAGTACTTC.

The gene calls are TRBV19 and TRBJ2-6; possible D gene TRBD2, 6 bases. V dropped 3 bases and J dropped 3 bases, with 15 bases sitting between them. CDR3 length: 17 amino acids. CDR1 is LNHDA, CDR2 SQIVND, per germline (reference sequence). In DNA, the CDR3 is TGTGCCAGTAGTATTACCCCCAGGAGGGGTGGGGCCAACGTCCTGACTTTC. Translation gives CASSITPRRGGANVLTF.

The chain employs TRBV7-2 and TRBJ1-1, with 9 bases aligning to TRBD1. CDR3 length: 15 residues. The V segment lost 5 bases and the J segment 4 bases; nucleotides outside the gene matches: 8. Germline V lookup: CDR1 SGHTA, CDR2 FQGNSA. The CDR3 DNA follows: TGTGCCAGCAGCAAGACAGGGGGAGAGGGCACTGAAGCTTTCTTT. Protein: CASSKTGGEGTEAFF.

This clone was recorded a few times. This chain's CDR3 is CSVISGDQPQHF. The CDR3 DNA sequence: TGCAGCGTAATATCGGGGGATCAGCCCCAGCATTTT. V usage is TRBV29-1 and J usage is TRBJ1-5; a possible D gene is TRBD1 (5 bases). Trimming shortened V by 6 bases and J by 5 bases, and 11 bases separated the two germline ends. Germline CDR1 SQVTM, CDR2 ANQGSEA. The CDR3 is 12 residues long.

The chain joins TRBV14 to TRBJ1-1, with a possible D match to TRBD1 (5 bases). The ends were cut back, 0 bases at V and 6 bases at J, with 8 bases in the middle. The germline V gene encodes CDR1 SGHDN and CDR2 FVKESK. This CDR3 is 13 amino acids long. The CDR3 DNA follows: TGTGCCAGCAGCCAAGATTGGGACCCTGAAGCTTTCTTT. It is translated as CASSQDWDPEAFF.

The rearrangement links TRBV5-4 to TRBJ1-2, with D possibly matching TRBD1 (5 bases). The CDR3 covers 14 residues. Trimming cost V 4 bases and J 4 bases, with 14 bases left between them. The germline V gene encodes CDR1 SGHNT and CDR2 YYREEE (reference sequence). The CDR3 loop is CASSPGPATYGYTF. The CDR3 DNA follows: TGTGCCAGCAGCCCGGGGCCGGCCACCTATGGCTACACCTTC.

V is TRBV18 and J is TRBJ2-7, with D perhaps being TRBD1 or TRBD2 (5 bases each). Trimming cost V 2 bases and J 3 bases, with 14 bases left between them. CDR3 length equals 15 residues. The germline V gene encodes CDR1 KGHSH and CDR2 LQKENI. CDR3 in DNA: TGTGCCAGCTCACCAACGAGGGGCGACTACTACGAGCAGTACTTC. Amino acids: CASSPTRGDYYEQYF. The variable domain in full, with the rest retrieved from reference TRBV18 and TRBJ2-7, is NAGVMQNPRHLVRRRGQEARLRCSPMKGHSHVYWYRQLPEEGLKFMVYLQKENIIDESGMPKERFSAEFPKEGPSILRIQQVVRGDSAAYFCASSPTRGDYYEQYFGPGTRLTVT.

This chain joins TRBV5-1 and TRBJ1-2; D is unclear. The CDR3 has 16 residues. The ends were cut back, 0 bases at V and 4 bases at J, with 16 bases in the middle. Germline assignment: CDR1 SGHRS and CDR2 YFSETQ. As DNA, the CDR3 is TGCGCCAGCAGCTTGGTTGCAGACCAGATACTCTATGGCTACACCTTC. Translation gives CASSLVADQILYGYTF.

This sequence joins TRBV7-2 and TRBJ2-3; 7 bases agree with TRBD1. The CDR3 consists of 15 residues. Losses at the gene ends were 5 bases for V and 0 bases for J; bases not matched to a gene: 5. CDR1 is SGHTA and CDR2 is FQGNSA in the germline V gene. CDR3 region: CASSLRQGSTDTQYF. The CDR3 DNA reads TGTGCCAGCAGCCTCAGACAGGGTAGCACAGATACGCAGTATTTT.

The chain links TRBV7-2 to TRBJ1-5; D is perhaps TRBD1 (5 bases). V was pared by 0 bases and J by 4 bases, with 19 bases between. The CDR3 runs to 18 residues. The germline V gene has CDR1 SGHTA and CDR2 FQGNSA. The CDR3 DNA is TGTGCCAGCAGCTTAGCGCGCGGGGGGGGAGACGGTAATCAGCCCCAGCATTTT. It encodes CASSLARGGGDGNQPQHF.

This sequence joins TRBV5-1 and TRBJ2-6, with D perhaps TRBD1 (5 bases). The CDR3 length is 15 residues. Germline V CDR1 and CDR2: SGHRS, YFSETQ. Trimming left V 0 bases short and J 4 bases short, with 8 bases between. The CDR3 DNA follows: TGCGCCAGCAGCTTGGCAGGGTTGGGGGCCAACGTCCTGACTTTC. Its translation: CASSLAGLGANVLTF. Full variable domain (missing parts from reference TRBV5-1 and TRBJ2-6): KAGVTQTPRYLIKTRGQQVTLSCSPISGHRSVSWYQQTPGQGLQFLFEYFSETQRNKGNFPGRFSGRQFSNSRSEMNVSTLELGDSALYLCASSLAGLGANVLTFGAGSRLTVL.

This rearrangement joins TRBV27 to TRBJ1-1; 7 bases are a match to TRBD1. The V and J ends lost 5 bases and 1 base, in that order; junction bases with no gene match: 10. Per germline, CDR1 MNHEY and CDR2 SMNVEV (reference sequence). This CDR3 comprises 16 residues. The CDR3 reads CASSGRAGTANTEAFF. The CDR3 DNA sequence: TGTGCCAGCAGTGGACGGGCCGGGACAGCGAACACTGAAGCTTTCTTT.

V and J are TRBV19 and TRBJ1-1; tentative D call: TRBD1 (5 bases). The V end lost 10 bases, the J end lost 1 base, and 13 bases lay between the germline ends. Per the germline V gene, CDR1 is LNHDA and CDR2 is SQIVND (reference sequence). The CDR3 consists of 13 residues. The CDR3: CATGHTSNTEAFF. The CDR3 coding sequence is TGTGCCACCGGACATACTTCGAACACTGAAGCTTTCTTT.

The V gene is TRBV4-1, the J gene TRBJ1-6; TRBD1 aligns across 7 bases. The CDR3 is made up of 15 amino acids. V was pared by 4 bases and J by 4 bases, with 4 bases of the junction left unmatched. Germline V gives CDR1 MGHRA, CDR2 YSYEKL. This CDR3 reads CASSPGQRYNSPLHF. Here the CDR3 DNA reads TGCGCCAGCAGCCCGGGACAGAGATATAATTCACCCCTCCACTTT.

The sample holds a few counts of this clone. The V call is TRBV7-2, the J call TRBJ1-1; D not resolved. This CDR3 comprises 12 residues. Trimming pared 3 bases from V and 4 bases from J, leaving 6 bases between. Looked up from germline, CDR1 is SGHTA and CDR2 is FQGNSA. This chain's CDR3 is CASSFMGTEAFF. Here the CDR3 DNA reads TGTGCCAGCAGCTTCATGGGCACTGAAGCTTTCTTT.

This clone was observed once. The chain combines TRBV5-1 with TRBJ1-1; unclear D gene. This CDR3 contains 15 residues. Per the germline V gene, CDR1 is SGHRS and CDR2 is YFSETQ. Trimming cost V 5 bases and J 0 bases, with 14 bases left between them. CDR3 nucleotides: TGCGCCAGCAGACAAGACGGGCCCATGAACACTGAAGCTTTCTTT. Translation: CASRQDGPMNTEAFF.

This clone was seen once. This rearrangement joins TRBV5-1 to TRBJ1-4; 8 bases are shared with TRBD1. The trim removed 3 bases at V and 0 bases at J, leaving 7 bases unmatched. Germline-derived CDR1 and CDR2 are SGHRS and YFSETQ. The CDR3 is 17 amino acids. The CDR3 region has the DNA TGCGCCAGCAGCTCGGGCCCGGGACAGGCAACTAATGAAAAACTGTTTTTT. Translating it yields CASSSGPGQATNEKLFF.

This chain links TRBV7-3 with TRBJ2-7, with 7 bases identical to TRBD1. The CDR3 is made up of 17 amino acids. The V segment lost 4 bases and the J segment 4 bases; nucleotides outside the gene matches: 16. CDR1 and CDR2 from the germline V gene are SGHTA and FQGTGA. The chain's CDR3 is CASSSLRRNGDSYEQYF. The DNA for the CDR3 is TGTGCCAGCAGCTCGTTACGCCGTAACGGGGACAGTTACGAGCAGTACTTC.

The rearrangement uses TRBV29-1 and TRBJ1-1, with D tentatively TRBD1 (5 bases). The germline CDR1 and CDR2 sequences are SQVTM and ANQGSEA. Trimming shortened V by 4 bases and J by 6 bases, and 12 bases separated the two germline ends. The CDR3 totals 12 residues. The CDR3 nucleotides are TGCAGCGTTGGCTGGAGGGGCGCTGAAGCTTTCTTT. It specifies CSVGWRGAEAFF.